Each of the 24 T cell receptor beta chains below was sequenced from the same sample in a study of CD8+CD57+ T cells in acquired aplastic anemia. It was patients with CD8+CD57+ cell expansion by flow cytometry who were chosen for sequencing. The use of genomic DNA as template underpinned the TCR beta VDJ and CDR3 profiling. TCRdb itself ran the reads through MiXCR, one entry per CDR3 protein. The sample comprises around 150,000 distinct CDR3 sequences, over 70% of which are singletons, and approximately 48% rests with the top ten. Sequenced: sorted CD4+, CD8+, or CD8+CD57+ T cells (not recorded which) from PBMCs. The receptors derive from a human donor with aplastic anemia.

The rearrangement uses TRBV7-6 and TRBJ1-6, with TRBD1 identical over 9 bases. Germline CDR1 reads SGHVS; CDR2 reads FNYEAQ. CDR3 length: 14 amino acids. J gave up 9 bases and V 1 base, and 1 base lay outside the gene matches. The CDR3 coding sequence is TGTGCCAGCAGCTTAGGACAGGGGGTTTCACCCCTCCACTTT. Its translation is CASSLGQGVSPLHF.

The rearrangement links TRBV20-1 to TRBJ2-7; D unclear. The CDR3 totals 13 residues. Trimming cost V 6 bases and J 7 bases, with 19 bases left between them. Looked up from germline, CDR1 is DFQATT and CDR2 is SNEGSKA (reference sequence). CDR3 sequence (DNA): TGCAGTGCGTTACCCGGGCCCACCGGAGAGCAGTACTTC. Its protein is CSALPGPTGEQYF.

The rearrangement links TRBV19 to TRBJ1-2, with D unresolved. CDR1 LNHDA and CDR2 SQIVND come from the germline V gene (reference sequence). This CDR3 region has 13 residues. V lost 3 bases and J lost 2, with 7 bases in between. The chain's CDR3 is CASSIRENYGYTF. The CDR3 nucleotides read TGTGCCAGTAGTATCCGGGAAAACTATGGCTACACCTTC.

The rearrangement joins TRBV2 to TRBJ1-1, with D unresolved. Looked up from germline, CDR1 is SNHLY and CDR2 is FYNNEI. The CDR3 length is 13 residues. V lost 7 bases and J 0 bases, leaving 9 bases between the germline ends. The DNA for the CDR3 is TGTGCCAGCACGCCACTCATGAACACTGAAGCTTTCTTT. Its protein is CASTPLMNTEAFF.

The V call is TRBV9, the J call TRBJ1-1; 9 bases map to TRBD1. From germline, CDR1 is SGDLS and CDR2 YYNGEE. V was clipped by 3 bases and J by 7 bases; unmatched bases: 4. This CDR3 is 13 amino acids long. The DNA for the CDR3 is TGTGCCAGCAGCGCCACAGGGGGCGTTGAAGCTTTCTTT. Its protein product is CASSATGGVEAFF. The entire variable domain, with the rest obtained from reference TRBV9 and TRBJ1-1, is as follows: DSGVTQTPKHLITATGQRVTLRCSPRSGDLSVYWYQQSLDQGLQFLIQYYNGEERAKGNILERFSAQQFPDLHSELNLSSLELGDSALYFCASSATGGVEAFFGQGTRLTVV.

This clonotype came up a few times. The chain links TRBV24-1 to TRBJ2-2; D not resolved. The V and J ends lost 4 bases and 3 bases respectively, with 11 bases between them. The germline gives CDR1 KGHDR, CDR2 SFDVKD. This CDR3 is 15 amino acids long. The CDR3 DNA sequence: TGTGCCACCAGTGACCCCGGAGAGGACACCGGGGAGCTGTTTTTT. It codes for CATSDPGEDTGELFF.

The rearrangement joins TRBV7-8 to TRBJ2-3, with TRBD1 identical over 10 bases. Germline CDR1 SGHVS, CDR2 FQNEAQ. The CDR3 contains 15 residues. J was trimmed by 4 bases and V by 4 bases; bases with no gene match: 5. The CDR3 region is CASSSGTGDADTQYF. CDR3 nucleotide sequence: TGTGCCAGCAGCTCCGGGACAGGGGACGCAGATACGCAGTATTTT.

This clonotype was seen only a few times. The J gene is TRBJ2-1, the V gene TRBV27, with D perhaps matching TRBD1 (8 bases). V dropped 7 bases and J dropped 3 bases, with 16 bases sitting between them. CDR1 and CDR2 from the germline V gene are MNHEY and SMNVEV (reference sequence). The CDR3 covers 15 residues. CDR3 protein: CASTLTGEGYNEQFF. The CDR3 nucleotides read TGTGCCAGCACCCTGACAGGGGAGGGCTACAATGAGCAGTTCTTC.

The V call is TRBV5-5, the J call TRBJ2-3; D is unclear. CDR3 length equals 15 residues. The V end was cut by 4 bases, the J end by 4 bases, with 16 bases between. Germline lookup yields CDR1 SGHKS and CDR2 YYEKEE (reference sequence). CDR3 region: CASSPKFDSPDTQYF. The CDR3 DNA is TGTGCCAGCAGCCCCAAGTTTGATTCCCCAGATACGCAGTATTTT. The whole variable domain, remainder taken from reference TRBV5-5 and TRBJ2-3, is DAGVTQSPTHLIKTRGQQVTLRCSPISGHKSVSWYQQVLGQGPQFIFQYYEKEERGRGNFPDRFSARQFPNYSSELNVNALLLGDSALYLCASSPKFDSPDTQYFGPGTRLTVL.

Notes on this clonotype: The germline gene is not matched at one end of the junction; a read error may be the cause. The chain links TRBV15 to TRBJ1-1; the D gene is possibly TRBD1 (6 bases). Germline CDR1 reads LNHNV; CDR2 reads YYDKDF (reference sequence). This CDR3 comprises 14 residues. DNA for the CDR3: TGTGCCACCAGCAGAGATAGGGGGTTGGCTGAAGCCTTCTTT. Its translation: CATSRDRGLAEAFF.

This clonotype is medium-sized within its sample. The CDR3 reads CASSRGLGTYEQYF. The CDR3 DNA sequence: TGTGCCAGTAGTAGGGGACTAGGAACTTACGAGCAGTACTTC. The rearrangement links TRBV19 to TRBJ2-7, with TRBD2 matching over 8 bases. The CDR3 length is 14 residues. CDR1 is LNHDA and CDR2 is SQIVND in the germline V gene (reference sequence). Trimming removed 4 bases from V and 4 bases from J; junction bases left unmatched: 6.

The chain recombines TRBV10-3 with TRBJ1-1, with a weak D call TRBD1 (6 bases). Trimming shortened V by 3 bases and J by 5 bases, and 13 bases separated the two germline ends. The CDR3 extends over 14 amino acids. CDR1 is ENHRY, CDR2 SYGVKD, per germline. Here the CDR3 reads CAISERGSLTEAFF. For the CDR3, the DNA is TGTGCCATCAGTGAAAGGGGGAGTCTTACTGAAGCTTTCTTT.

This clonotype was detected only once. CDR3: CASSLSATGELFF. For the CDR3, the DNA is TGTGCCAGCAGCTTATCAGCCACCGGGGAGCTGTTTTTT. The chain uses TRBV7-9 and TRBJ2-2; D is unresolved. V lost 2 bases, J lost 4 bases, and 5 bases lay in between. Germline CDR1 and CDR2: SEHNR and FQNEAQ (reference sequence). CDR3 size: 13 residues.

The rearrangement links TRBV20-1 to TRBJ2-2, with 12 bases that match TRBD2. The V and J ends lost 6 bases and 4 bases, in that order; junction bases with no gene match: 12. Germline CDR1 is DFQATT and CDR2 is SNEGSKA (reference sequence). This CDR3 is built from 17 residues. Here the CDR3 DNA reads TGCAGTGCCTTCCCCCCGACTAGCGGGAGAAGCACCGGGGAGCTGTTTTTT. Translating it yields CSAFPPTSGRSTGELFF.

This clonotype was counted between two and nine times. V is TRBV3-1 and J is TRBJ2-7; a weak D match, TRBD1 (5 bases). Looked up from germline, CDR1 is LGHDT and CDR2 is YNNKEL (reference sequence). V was shortened by 4 bases and J by 6 bases, with 13 bases between the two germline ends. The CDR3 is 13 amino acids. CDR3 coding DNA: TGTGCCAGCAGCCCCAGGGTCGACTCCGAGCAGTACTTC. The encoded protein is CASSPRVDSEQYF.

This chain links TRBV7-8 with TRBJ1-1; D remains ambiguous. Germline CDR1 and CDR2: SGHVS and FQNEAQ. The CDR3 spans 13 residues. V was pared by 7 bases and J by 1 base, with 10 bases between. The CDR3 DNA follows: TGTGCCAGCACCTCTGAGGAGAACACTGAAGCTTTCTTT. Amino acid sequence: CASTSEENTEAFF.

The chain links TRBV7-6 to TRBJ1-3; D uncertain. The CDR3 runs to 14 residues. Germline lookup yields CDR1 SGHVS and CDR2 FNYEAQ. V was shortened by 4 bases and J by 2 bases, with 9 bases between the two germline ends. CDR3 amino acids: CASSSRSPGNTIYF. CDR3 DNA: TGTGCCAGCAGCTCCCGGTCCCCTGGAAACACCATATATTTT.

This clonotype was recorded at least ten times. The V gene is TRBV7-8, the J gene TRBJ2-1; possibly TRBD2 for D (5 bases). The CDR3 contains 15 residues. V gave up 4 bases and J gave up 4 bases, with 14 bases separating them. The germline gives CDR1 SGHVS, CDR2 FQNEAQ. The CDR3 sequence is CASSSSGIIYNEQFF. CDR3 DNA: TGTGCCAGCAGCTCCTCCGGGATCATATACAATGAGCAGTTCTTC.

The chain has TRBV20-1 and TRBJ1-6; possible D gene TRBD1, 5 bases. Germline CDR1 reads DFQATT; CDR2 reads SNEGSKA (reference sequence). V gave up 1 base and J gave up 2 bases, with 12 bases separating them. This CDR3 has 16 amino acids. The CDR3 coding sequence is TGCAGTGCTAGAGTGGGGAGGGGTCCCTATAATTCACCCCTCCACTTT. Translation gives CSARVGRGPYNSPLHF.

This clonotype is hyperexpanded (1% or more) in the sample. This rearrangement joins TRBV9 to TRBJ1-1; no clear D gene. The CDR3 has 12 amino acids. Between the trimmed V and J ends, which lost 3 bases and 2 bases, there was a span of 5 bases. Germline CDR1 and CDR2: SGDLS and YYNGEE. The chain's CDR3 is CASSGSNTEAFF. CDR3 bases: TGTGCCAGCAGCGGCAGTAACACTGAAGCTTTCTTT.

This clonotype has just a few counts. The chain uses TRBV20-1 and TRBJ2-5, with TRBD2 as a possible D gene (7 bases). V lost 3 bases to trimming and J lost 5 bases, with 13 bases between them. CDR1 and CDR2 from the germline V gene are DFQATT and SNEGSKA (reference sequence). This CDR3 contains 13 residues. The CDR3 region has the DNA TGCAGTGCTAGGGAGGCGGGGGCTGAGACCCAGTACTTC. Translation: CSAREAGAETQYF.

CDR3 nucleotide sequence: TGTGCCACCAGTGACGGACAGGGGATGAACACTGAAGCTTTCTTT. It yields the protein CATSDGQGMNTEAFF. The chain employs TRBV24-1 and TRBJ1-1, with TRBD1 matching over 9 bases. CDR3 length: 15 amino acids. Germline CDR1 and CDR2: KGHDR and SFDVKD. Trimming at V came to 4 bases and at J to 0 bases, leaving 2 bases not matched to a gene.

This chain joins TRBV10-3 and TRBJ2-3; 8 bases map to TRBD2. The germline V gene encodes CDR1 ENHRY and CDR2 SYGVKD. J lost 4 bases, V lost 4 bases, and 10 bases had no gene match. The CDR3 runs 16 residues. The CDR3, as DNA: TGTGCCATCAGTGGACCGCGGGGGGTTCATTCAGATACGCAGTATTTT. It translates to CAISGPRGVHSDTQYF.

The chain links TRBV2 to TRBJ1-4; the D gene is possibly TRBD1 (6 bases). Trimming removed 8 bases at V and 8 bases at J, with 15 bases between. Germline lookup yields CDR1 SNHLY and CDR2 FYNNEI. This CDR3 contains 13 residues. For the CDR3, the DNA is TGTGCCAGCTCGTACAGGGTGGGAGAAAAACTGTTTTTT. It codes for CASSYRVGEKLFF.